This T cell receptor beta chain was sequenced during a study of cytomegalovirus exposure and HLA in healthy donors. Overall study: Later analysis reported that the 120 or so validation repertoires shared the platform of the approximately 620 first-cohort repertoires.

Study-level results: Listed as cytomegalovirus-associated were around 160 TCR beta chains. Diagnosis of cytomegalovirus status made by the classifier reportedly showed high specificity and sensitivity. Clusters of TCRs from the first cohort tended to co-occur in the 120 validation repertoires (as a later analysis found).

The CDR3 spans 15 residues. Looked up from germline, CDR1 is SGHRS and CDR2 is YFSETQ. V lost 1 base, J lost 6 bases, and 16 bases lay in between. TCRdb's copy holds only in-frame clones and misses some; the assay was immunoSEQ multiplex PCR. The sample yields 130,000 to 150,000 clones, about 91% seen once. On this clone: What it binds is not known.

This receptor was obtained from a woman aged 18-29 years in good health and CMV-seropositive. The chain is built from TRBV5-1 and TRBJ1-1; possible D gene TRBD1, 5 bases. Sequencing was done on a sample of PBMCs. In nucleotides, the CDR3 is TGCGCCAGCAGCTTGAGACAGCCCTCTGAATCTGAAGCTTTCTTT. This encodes CASSLRQPSESEAFF.